This passage covers 25 T cell receptor beta chains from one sample sequenced in a study of cytomegalovirus exposure and HLA in healthy donors. 13 Jbeta primers and 60 Vbeta primers were used for the PCR. Only in-frame clones appear in the TCRdb table, and some are missing; sequencing was by immunoSEQ multiplex PCR. The sample carries some 160,000 clones, 80% to 90% recorded once. The source material was PBMCs. The receptors come from a man in his forties or fifties in good health and CMV-seropositive.

The chain recombines TRBV1 with TRBJ1-4. TRBV1 is given as a pseudogene. The CDR3 has 17 amino acids. The CDR3 reads CTSLINRGKVTNEKLFF. The CDR3 nucleotides read TGCACCAGTCTGATAAATCGGGGTAAGGTGACTAATGAAAAACTGTTTTTT.

This sequence joins TRBV5-3 and TRBJ2-2, with TRBD2 matching 9 bases. TRBV5-3 is known as an ORF, though its function is uncertain. The CDR3 totals 18 residues. V shed 6 bases, J shed 6 bases, and the junction held 18 bases outside the gene matches. CDR3 amino acids: CARMYWTRISGSSGELFF. Written as DNA, the CDR3 is TGTGCCAGAATGTATTGGACCCGCATTAGCGGGAGTTCCGGGGAGCTGTTTTTT.

This clone turned up a few times. The V call is TRBV7-9, the J call TRBJ2-5; 8 bases agree with TRBD2. Germline values: CDR1 SEHNR, CDR2 FQNEAQ (reference sequence). The V gene end was trimmed by 2 bases and the J gene end by 4 bases; junction bases not matched to a gene: 15. The CDR3 loop spans 18 amino acids. The CDR3 reads CASSLRGKSGLGAETQYF. The DNA for the CDR3 is TGTGCCAGCAGCTTAAGGGGCAAGTCGGGACTAGGGGCAGAGACCCAGTACTTC.

The table lists this clone with a few counts. This rearrangement joins TRBV5-4 to TRBJ1-1; D might be TRBD1 (5 bases). V was trimmed by 4 bases and J by 4 bases, leaving 20 bases between them. Per germline, CDR1 SGHNT and CDR2 YYREEE (reference sequence). This CDR3 is 16 amino acids long. CDR3 coding DNA: TGTGCCAGCAGCCCCAACAGGCCCCAAGGGATCACTGAAGCTTTCTTT. Protein sequence: CASSPNRPQGITEAFF.

The count of this clone is one. V usage is TRBV5-6 and J usage is TRBJ2-1; 7 nucleotides align to TRBD1. The CDR3 is made up of 14 amino acids. V dropped 4 bases and J dropped 10; count of bases not matched to a gene: 11. The germline gives CDR1 SGHDT, CDR2 YYEEEE. The chain's CDR3 is CASSRYRQGLEQFF. The CDR3 DNA sequence: TGTGCCAGCAGCCGATACCGACAGGGCCTGGAGCAGTTCTTC.

The chain is built from TRBV2 and TRBJ1-2; D perhaps matches TRBD1 (5 bases). The CDR3 contains 14 residues. V lost 3 bases and J lost 4, with 12 bases in between. From germline, CDR1 is SNHLY and CDR2 FYNNEI. The CDR3 reads CASSDSGLSYGYTF. The CDR3, as DNA: TGTGCCAGCAGTGACTCAGGGTTGAGCTATGGCTACACCTTC.

Details on this clone: Other DNA sequences in this sample translate to the same CDR3. This chain uses TRBV9 with TRBJ1-1, with TRBD1 as a possible D gene (6 bases). The V gene's germline CDR1 is SGDLS and CDR2 YYNGEE. V gave up 2 bases and J gave up 3 bases, with 8 bases separating them. This CDR3 contains 13 residues. The CDR3 sequence is CASSVAGDTEAFF. The CDR3, as DNA: TGTGCCAGCAGCGTCGCAGGGGACACTGAAGCTTTCTTT.

This chain connects TRBV4-2 to TRBJ2-7, with 8 bases matching TRBD2. Germline V gene lookup returns CDR1 LGHNA and CDR2 YNFKEQ. Trimming at V came to 0 bases and at J to 0 bases, leaving 7 bases not matched to a gene. This CDR3 has 17 amino acids. CDR3 DNA: TGTGCCAGCAGCCAAGAAAGCAAGCGGGGGAGCTCCTACGAGCAGTACTTC. It translates to CASSQESKRGSSYEQYF.

V gene TRBV5-4 combines with J gene TRBJ2-7; TRBD1 matches at 7 bases. The CDR3 consists of 13 residues. Trimming at V came to 3 bases and at J to 7 bases, leaving 7 bases not matched to a gene. Looked up from germline, CDR1 is SGHNT and CDR2 is YYREEE (reference sequence). The CDR3 region has the DNA TGTGCCAGCAGCTCCCCCTCAGGGGGAGAGCAGTACGTC. Amino acid sequence: CASSSPSGGEQYV.

The V call is TRBV6-6, the J call TRBJ2-5, with TRBD1 identical over 9 bases. The closer fit of TRBJ2-7 to the DNA end suggests the J call may be wrong. Germline V lookup: CDR1 MNHNY, CDR2 SVGAGI (reference sequence). This CDR3 contains 14 residues. This chain's CDR3 is CASRGTGYPYEQYF. The CDR3 nucleotides are TGTGCCAGCAGAGGGACAGGGTATCCCTACGAGCAGTACTTC.

The V and J genes are TRBV16 and TRBJ1-2; D is undetermined. The CDR3 is 15 residues long. V lost 8 bases to trimming and J lost 6 bases, with 22 bases between them. Germline loops: CDR1 KGHSY, CDR2 FQNENV. CDR3 in amino acids: CASAPPLASEHGYTF. In DNA form, the CDR3 reads TGTGCCAGCGCCCCGCCTCTGGCTTCGGAGCATGGCTACACCTTC.

CDR3 coding DNA: TGCAGCGTTCTTTTTGCAGGGGGCATCGACTACGAGCAGTACTTC. The encoded protein is CSVLFAGGIDYEQYF. The chain couples TRBV29-1 to TRBJ2-5, with TRBD1 matching over 8 bases. The DNA end is a closer match to TRBJ2-7, so the J assignment may be wrong. The CDR3 consists of 15 residues. Per germline, CDR1 SQVTM and CDR2 ANQGSEA.

The chain uses TRBV6-5 and TRBJ2-1, with 14 bases lining up with TRBD2. CDR3 length: 15 amino acids. Germline CDR1 and CDR2: MNHEY and SVGAGI. J lost 4 bases, V lost 5 bases, and 1 base had no gene match. CDR3 protein: CASSGTSGGYNEQFF. The CDR3 DNA is TGTGCCAGCAGTGGGACTAGCGGGGGATACAATGAGCAGTTCTTC.

The genes are TRBV7-9 and TRBJ2-2; 8 bases are shared with TRBD1. The germline gives CDR1 SEHNR, CDR2 FQNEAQ (reference sequence). The CDR3 length is 16 residues. The trim removed 0 bases at V and 4 bases at J, leaving 4 bases unmatched. Here the CDR3 DNA reads TGTGCCAGCAGCTTAGCCGCCAGGGGGCTCACCGGGGAGCTGTTTTTT. Translating gives CASSLAARGLTGELFF.

This clone was seen more than once but under ten times. This rearrangement joins TRBV7-2 to TRBJ1-1, with 7 bases that match TRBD1. CDR1 and CDR2 (germline): SGHTA, FQGNSA. V shed 4 bases, J shed 0 bases, and the junction held 8 bases outside the gene matches. This CDR3 is 16 amino acids long. The CDR3 loop is CASSSFRGIMNTEAFF. In nucleotides, the CDR3 is TGTGCCAGCAGCTCTTTCAGGGGGATCATGAACACTGAAGCTTTCTTT.

The chain is built from TRBV5-5 and TRBJ2-2; D call uncertain. This CDR3 contains 12 residues. In germline, CDR1 is SGHKS, CDR2 YYEKEE (reference sequence). Trimming shortened V by 1 base and J by 8 bases, and 6 bases separated the two germline ends. The CDR3 DNA reads as TGTGCCAGCAGCTTGTTAGCAGGGGAGCTGTTTTTT. It translates to CASSLLAGELFF. The whole variable domain, filled in from reference TRBV5-5 and TRBJ2-2, reads DAGVTQSPTHLIKTRGQQVTLRCSPISGHKSVSWYQQVLGQGPQFIFQYYEKEERGRGNFPDRFSARQFPNYSSELNVNALLLGDSALYLCASSLLAGELFFGEGSRLTVL.

The sample holds a few counts of this clone. V and J are TRBV7-2 and TRBJ1-5; D possibly corresponds to TRBD1 (6 bases). V was cut by 3 bases and J by 4 bases, with 10 bases left in between. CDR3 size: 14 residues. Germline V gives CDR1 SGHTA, CDR2 FQGNSA. In nucleotides, the CDR3 is TGTGCCAGCAGCTTGACAGGAGTAAATCAGCCCCAGCATTTT. Protein product: CASSLTGVNQPQHF. Combining the CDR3 with reference TRBV7-2 and TRBJ1-5 gives the whole variable domain GAGVSQSPSNKVTEKGKDVELRCDPISGHTALYWYRQSLGQGLEFLIYFQGNSAPDKSGLPSDRFSAERTGGSVSTLTIQRTQQEDSAVYLCASSLTGVNQPQHFGDGTRLSIL.

The chain carries TRBV9 and TRBJ2-1; 10 bases are shared with TRBD1. From germline, CDR1 is SGDLS and CDR2 YYNGEE. This CDR3 is built from 15 residues. V dropped 3 bases and J dropped 9; count of bases not matched to a gene: 9. The CDR3 here is CASSARDRGDIEQFF. The CDR3, as DNA: TGTGCCAGCAGCGCCCGGGACAGGGGAGATATTGAGCAGTTCTTC.

V is TRBV30 and J is TRBJ2-1; a possible D gene is TRBD1 (6 bases). The CDR3 covers 16 residues. From germline, CDR1 is GTSNPN and CDR2 SVGIG (reference sequence). V lost 0 bases and J lost 1, with 13 bases in between. The CDR3 loop is CAWSVQGYPSYNEQFF. The CDR3, as DNA: TGTGCCTGGAGTGTACAGGGCTACCCATCCTACAATGAGCAGTTCTTC. The variable domain in full, completed from reference TRBV30 and TRBJ2-1, reads SQTIHQWPATLVQPVGSPLSLECTVEGTSNPNLYWYRQAAGRGLQLLFYSVGIGQISSEVPQNLSASRPQDRQFILSSKKLLLSDSGFYLCAWSVQGYPSYNEQFFGPGTRLTVL.

A few counts support this clone. V is TRBV7-9 and J is TRBJ1-1; no definite D call. This CDR3 region has 14 residues. Trimming removed 1 base from V and 1 base from J, with 7 bases in between. Germline CDR1 SEHNR, CDR2 FQNEAQ (reference sequence). The CDR3, as DNA: TGTGCCAGCAGCTTAGTTTTTCAGAACACTGAAGCTTTCTTT. Amino acid sequence: CASSLVFQNTEAFF.

Comments on this clone: Different DNA sequences within this sample yield the same CDR3. The gene calls are TRBV5-6 and TRBJ2-1, with 12 nucleotides matching TRBD2. Trimming at V came to 3 bases and at J to 9 bases, leaving 10 bases not matched to a gene. The CDR3 runs 16 residues. Looked up from germline, CDR1 is SGHDT and CDR2 is YYEEEE. The chain's CDR3 is CASSWERLAGEVEQFF. The CDR3 coding sequence is TGTGCCAGCAGCTGGGAAAGACTAGCGGGAGAGGTTGAGCAGTTCTTC.

V usage is TRBV4-1 and J usage is TRBJ1-2; TRBD1 aligns across 9 bases. V was clipped by 1 base and J by 3 bases; unmatched bases: 9. Germline-derived CDR1 and CDR2 are MGHRA and YSYEKL. CDR3 length: 17 residues. The CDR3 DNA follows: TGCGCCAGCAGCCAAGGGACAGGGGACATCTCTTACTATGGCTACACCTTC. Translated, it gives CASSQGTGDISYYGYTF.

The genes are TRBV5-1 and TRBJ2-1; TRBD2 agrees at 8 bases. The CDR3 has 14 residues. Losses at the gene ends were 0 bases for V and 6 bases for J; bases not matched to a gene: 2. Per the germline V gene, CDR1 is SGHRS and CDR2 is YFSETQ. CDR3 region: CASSLGGTSNEQFF. The CDR3 coding sequence is TGCGCCAGCAGCTTGGGAGGGACTAGCAATGAGCAGTTCTTC.

The genes are TRBV27 and TRBJ1-2, with 7 bases fitting TRBD1. From germline, CDR1 is MNHEY and CDR2 SMNVEV (reference sequence). The CDR3 sequence is 13 residues long. The J segment lost 1 base and the V segment lost 10 bases, leaving 6 bases of the junction unmatched. The CDR3 region has the DNA TGTGCCACCAGGGACAGTAATAACTATGGCTACACCTTC. Translated: CATRDSNNYGYTF.

V usage is TRBV6-5 and J usage is TRBJ1-1, with D tentatively TRBD1 (6 bases). This CDR3 is built from 15 residues. V dropped 4 bases and J dropped 0 bases, with 12 bases sitting between them. The germline V gene has CDR1 MNHEY and CDR2 SVGAGI. The CDR3: CASSSARGMNTEAFF. The CDR3 DNA reads as TGTGCCAGCAGTTCCGCCAGGGGTATGAACACTGAAGCTTTCTTT.